Sequencing of this T cell receptor (beta chain) was carried out in a study of shared clonotypes between healthy human individuals. V shed 6 bases and J shed 1 base, with 13 bases lying between them. Germline lookup yields CDR1 MNHNS and CDR2 SASEGT. The CDR3 has 15 residues. Using immunoSEQ multiplex PCR, the repertoire was profiled, and TCRdb retains in-frame clones only, with some absent. Among 190,000 or so clones listed, roughly 70% were seen once. This sequence joins TRBV6-1 and TRBJ1-5; perhaps TRBD1 as D (5 bases). Sequencing was done on a sample of memory CD4+ T cells sorted from blood. The subset: CD45RA-negative fraction. This sequence originates from a man younger than 40 in good health. DNA for the CDR3: TGTGCCAGCAGAGCGGGGACTGAGAGCAATCAGCCCCAGCATTTT. Encoded protein: CASRAGTESNQPQHF.